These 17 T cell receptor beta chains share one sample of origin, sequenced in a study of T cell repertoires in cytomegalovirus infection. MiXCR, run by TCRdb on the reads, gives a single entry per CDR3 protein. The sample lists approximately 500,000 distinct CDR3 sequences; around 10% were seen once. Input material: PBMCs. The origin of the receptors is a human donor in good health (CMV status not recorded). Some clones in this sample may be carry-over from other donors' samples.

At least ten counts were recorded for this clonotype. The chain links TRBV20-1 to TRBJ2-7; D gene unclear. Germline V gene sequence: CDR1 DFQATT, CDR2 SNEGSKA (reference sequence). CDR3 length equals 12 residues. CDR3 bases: TGCGGTGGAAAGTCTTCATCCCACGAGCAGTACTTC. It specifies CGGKSSSHEQYF.

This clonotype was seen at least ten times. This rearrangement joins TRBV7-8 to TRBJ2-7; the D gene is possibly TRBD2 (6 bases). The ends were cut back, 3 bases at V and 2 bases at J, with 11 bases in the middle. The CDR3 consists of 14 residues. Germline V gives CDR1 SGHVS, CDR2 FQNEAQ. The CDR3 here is CASSLGRSTYEQYF. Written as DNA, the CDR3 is TGTGCCAGCAGCTTGGGGAGGTCCACCTACGAGCAGTACTTC.

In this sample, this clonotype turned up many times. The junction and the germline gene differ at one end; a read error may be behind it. Here the CDR3 reads CASSFYTPGTLSF. The CDR3 DNA sequence: TGTGCCAGCAGCTTTTATACCCCCGGGACACTCTCCTTT. The V call is TRBV7-6, the J call TRBJ2-7, with D perhaps matching TRBD1 (6 bases). Per the germline V gene, CDR1 is SGHVS and CDR2 is FNYEAQ. CDR3 size: 13 residues. Using reference TRBV7-6 and TRBJ2-7 for the parts outside the CDR3, the full variable domain is GAGVSQSPRYKVTKRGQDVALRCDPISGHVSLYWYRQALGQGPEFLTYFNYEAQQDKSGLPNDRFSAERPEGSISTLTIQRTEQRDSAMYRCASSFYTPGTLSFGPGTRLTVT.

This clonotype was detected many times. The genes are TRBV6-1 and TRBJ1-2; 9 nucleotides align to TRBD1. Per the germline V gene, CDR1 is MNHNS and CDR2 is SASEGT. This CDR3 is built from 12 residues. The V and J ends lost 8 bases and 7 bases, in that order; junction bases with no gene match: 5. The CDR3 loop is CASRDRVGGYTF. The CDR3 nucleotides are TGTGCCAGCCGGGACAGGGTGGGTGGCTACACCTTC.

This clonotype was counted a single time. DNA for the CDR3: TGTGCCAGCAGGCTACAGGGGTCGGAGACCCAGTACTTC. Translation: CASRLQGSETQYF. The chain has TRBV3-1 and TRBJ2-5, with TRBD1 identical over 7 bases. V lost 6 bases, J lost 5 bases, and 6 bases stayed unmatched. Germline-derived CDR1 and CDR2 are LGHDT and YNNKEL (reference sequence). CDR3 length: 13 amino acids.

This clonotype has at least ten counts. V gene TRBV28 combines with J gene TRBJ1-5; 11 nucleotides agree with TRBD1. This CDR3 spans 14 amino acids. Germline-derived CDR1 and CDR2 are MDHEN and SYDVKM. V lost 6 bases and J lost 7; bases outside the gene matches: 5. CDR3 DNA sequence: TGTGCCAGCAGCCGGACAGGGGGCGGGCAGCCCCAGCATTTT. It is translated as CASSRTGGGQPQHF.

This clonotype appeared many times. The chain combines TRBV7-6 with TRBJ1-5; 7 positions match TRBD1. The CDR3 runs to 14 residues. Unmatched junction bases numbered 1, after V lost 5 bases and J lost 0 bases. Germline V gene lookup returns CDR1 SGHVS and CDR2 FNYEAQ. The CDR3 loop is CASSDRVSNQPQHF. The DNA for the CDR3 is TGTGCCAGCAGCGACAGGGTTAGCAATCAGCCCCAGCATTTT.

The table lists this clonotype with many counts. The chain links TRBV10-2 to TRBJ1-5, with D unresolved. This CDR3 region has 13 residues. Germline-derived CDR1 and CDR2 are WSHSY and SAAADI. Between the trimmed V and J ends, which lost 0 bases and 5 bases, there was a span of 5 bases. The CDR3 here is CASSESGYQPQHF. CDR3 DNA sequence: TGCGCCAGCAGTGAGTCTGGGTATCAGCCCCAGCATTTT.

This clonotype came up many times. The CDR3 sequence: CASSYSGSGKETQYF. CDR3 in DNA: TGTGCCAGCAGTTACTCAGGTTCGGGGAAGGAGACCCAGTACTTC. The genes are TRBV6-5 and TRBJ2-5; D perhaps matches TRBD2 (5 bases). CDR3 length: 15 amino acids. Germline lookup yields CDR1 MNHEY and CDR2 SVGAGI. Trimming shortened V by 0 bases and J by 5 bases, and 13 bases separated the two germline ends.

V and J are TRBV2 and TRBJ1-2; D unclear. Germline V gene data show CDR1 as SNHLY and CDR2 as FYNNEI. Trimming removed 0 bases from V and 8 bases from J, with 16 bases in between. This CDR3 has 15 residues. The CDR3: CASSEAGEGGRGYTF. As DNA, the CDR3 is TGTGCCAGCAGTGAAGCCGGGGAGGGAGGGCGCGGCTACACCTTC. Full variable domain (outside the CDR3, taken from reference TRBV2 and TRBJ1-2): EPEVTQTPSHQVTQMGQEVILRCVPISNHLYFYWYRQILGQKVEFLVSFYNNEISEKSEIFDDQFSVERPDGSNFTLKIRSTKLEDSAMYFCASSEAGEGGRGYTFGSGTRLTVV.

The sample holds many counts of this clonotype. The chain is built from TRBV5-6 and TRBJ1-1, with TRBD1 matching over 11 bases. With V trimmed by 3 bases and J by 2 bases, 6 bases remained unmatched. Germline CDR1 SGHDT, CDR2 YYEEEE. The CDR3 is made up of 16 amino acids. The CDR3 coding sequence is TGTGCCAGCAGCTGGGGGACAGGGGGTTTAAACACTGAAGCTTTCTTT. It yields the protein CASSWGTGGLNTEAFF.

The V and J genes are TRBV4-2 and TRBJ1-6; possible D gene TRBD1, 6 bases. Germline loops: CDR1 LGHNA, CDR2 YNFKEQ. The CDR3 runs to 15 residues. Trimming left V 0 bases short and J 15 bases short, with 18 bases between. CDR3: CASSQDYRDERHLHF. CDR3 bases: TGTGCCAGCAGCCAAGATTACAGGGACGAGCGGCACCTCCACTTT.

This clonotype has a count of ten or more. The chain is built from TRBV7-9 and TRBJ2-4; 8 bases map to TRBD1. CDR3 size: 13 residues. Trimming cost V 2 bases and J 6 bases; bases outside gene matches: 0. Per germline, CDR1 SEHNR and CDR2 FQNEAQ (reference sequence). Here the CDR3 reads CASSLQGANIQYF. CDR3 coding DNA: TGTGCCAGCAGCTTACAGGGGGCAAACATTCAGTACTTC.

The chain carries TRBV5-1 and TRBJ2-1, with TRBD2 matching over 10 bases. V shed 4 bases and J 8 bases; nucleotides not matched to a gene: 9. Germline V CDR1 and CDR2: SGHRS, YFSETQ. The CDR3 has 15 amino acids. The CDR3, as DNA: TGCGCCAGCAGCCCAAGCGGGGGGGCATCCCATGAGCAGTTCTTC. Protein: CASSPSGGASHEQFF.

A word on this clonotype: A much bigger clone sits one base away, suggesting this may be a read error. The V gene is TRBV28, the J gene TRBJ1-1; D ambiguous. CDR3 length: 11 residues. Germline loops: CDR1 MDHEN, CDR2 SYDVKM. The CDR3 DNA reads TGTGCCGGCAGTTCAATGAAGAGAGCTTTCTTT. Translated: CAGSSMKRAFF.

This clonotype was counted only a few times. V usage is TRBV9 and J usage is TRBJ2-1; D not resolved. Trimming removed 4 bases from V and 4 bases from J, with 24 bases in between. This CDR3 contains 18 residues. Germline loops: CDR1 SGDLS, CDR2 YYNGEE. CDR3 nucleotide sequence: TGTGCCAGCAGCCCTTACCCCTACCCTCTTTTATTATACAATGAGCAGTTCTTC. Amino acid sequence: CASSPYPYPLLLYNEQFF.

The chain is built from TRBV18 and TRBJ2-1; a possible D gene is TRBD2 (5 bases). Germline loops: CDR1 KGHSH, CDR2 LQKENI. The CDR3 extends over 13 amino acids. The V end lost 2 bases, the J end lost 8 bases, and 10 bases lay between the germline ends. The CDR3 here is CASSPFREDEQFF. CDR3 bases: TGTGCCAGCTCACCATTCCGGGAAGATGAGCAGTTCTTC.